A single sample is the source of the 20 T cell receptor beta chains below, sequenced in a study of T cells in Graves' hyperthyroidism and ophthalmopathy. Amplification of TCR beta CDR3 regions was performed using RNA transcripts as template. The HTBI set primed first-round TCR CDR3 RT-PCR. TCRdb ran MiXCR on the multiplex PCR reads and lists one entry per CDR3 protein. The profile shows 300,000 to 450,000 distinct CDR3 sequences, 25% of them singletons. Sequencing input: blood. All receptors come from a man aged 50 to 60 with Graves' hyperthyroidism.

This clonotype occurred many times. V gene TRBV5-1 combines with J gene TRBJ2-1; D may be TRBD2 (6 bases). V was clipped by 4 bases and J by 0 bases, with 11 bases between them. The germline CDR1 and CDR2 sequences are SGHRS and YFSETQ. This CDR3 comprises 15 residues. The CDR3 loop is CASSAGPSSYNEQFF. CDR3 nucleotide sequence: TGCGCCAGCAGCGCGGGACCCAGCTCCTACAATGAGCAGTTCTTC.

This clonotype showed up many times. The rearrangement links TRBV28 to TRBJ2-7, with no clear D. V was pared by 5 bases and J by 7 bases, with 21 bases between. The CDR3 sequence is 15 residues long. Germline V CDR1 and CDR2: MDHEN, SYDVKM. For the CDR3, the DNA is TGTGCCAGCAGTCCCAAGGGTTCCCGCTTCGATGAGCAGTACTTC. This encodes CASSPKGSRFDEQYF.

V usage is TRBV6-2 or TRBV6-3 and J usage is TRBJ2-6, with D possibly TRBD1 on 5 matching bases. CDR1 is MNHEY, CDR2 SVGEGT, per germline. V shed 7 bases and J shed 0 bases, with 13 bases lying between them. The CDR3 has 16 amino acids. The chain's CDR3 is CASNLYRFSGANVLTF. In DNA form, the CDR3 reads TGTGCCAGCAATCTCTACAGGTTCTCTGGGGCCAACGTCCTGACTTTC.

The table lists this clonotype with a count of one. The CDR3 protein is CASSFGGKDQPQHF. The CDR3 DNA reads as TGTGCCAGCAGTTTCGGGGGGAAAGATCAGCCCCAGCATTTT. The chain carries TRBV12-3 or TRBV12-4 and TRBJ1-5, with a possible D match to TRBD1 (5 bases). V was cut by 3 bases and J by 5 bases, with 11 bases left in between. The CDR3 is 14 residues long.

The chain couples TRBV3-1 to TRBJ1-2, with a possible D match to TRBD1 (6 bases). Germline V gene sequence: CDR1 LGHDT, CDR2 YNNKEL (reference sequence). The CDR3 contains 15 residues. Deletions cut 7 bases from V and 3 bases from J, with 18 bases between. The CDR3 bases are TGTGCCAGCAACCGAGGAGGGGGGCTGGACTATGGCTACACCTTC. Translation: CASNRGGGLDYGYTF.

This chain links TRBV20-1 with TRBJ1-4, with D unresolved. The CDR3 spans 14 residues. CDR1 is DFQATT and CDR2 is SNEGSKA in the germline V gene (reference sequence). Trimming left V 6 bases short and J 6 bases short, with 17 bases between. CDR3 DNA sequence: TGCAGTGCCACCATGGACGGCGGGCATGAAAAACTGTTTTTT. Amino acids: CSATMDGGHEKLFF.

This clonotype appeared a single time. This chain joins TRBV11-2 and TRBJ2-4; possibly TRBD1 or TRBD2 for D (5 bases each). This CDR3 is 14 amino acids long. Germline V lookup: CDR1 SGHAT, CDR2 FQNNGV. V was shortened by 6 bases and J by 5 bases, with 14 bases between the two germline ends. The CDR3 sequence is CASSFLGTQNIQYF. CDR3 bases: TGTGCCAGCAGTTTTCTAGGGACCCAAAACATTCAGTACTTC.

The chain carries TRBV29-1 and TRBJ2-3; the D is unclear. This CDR3 spans 12 amino acids. Per the germline V gene, CDR1 is SQVTM and CDR2 is ANQGSEA. V was clipped by 0 bases and J by 6 bases, with 7 bases between them. The CDR3 here is CSVEEVGDTQYF. The CDR3 bases are TGCAGCGTTGAAGAAGTAGGGGATACGCAGTATTTT.

This chain joins TRBV11-3 and TRBJ2-3, with 8 bases matching TRBD2. V lost 2 bases to trimming and J lost 4 bases; unmatched junction nucleotides: 5. The CDR3 sequence is 15 residues long. Germline assignment: CDR1 SGHNT and CDR2 YENEEA. For the CDR3, the DNA is TGTGCCAGCAGCTTAAGCGGGAGCAGAGCAGATACGCAGTATTTT. It encodes CASSLSGSRADTQYF.

This chain connects TRBV20-1 to TRBJ1-4; 8 bases are shared with TRBD1. Germline CDR1 reads DFQATT; CDR2 reads SNEGSKA (reference sequence). The CDR3 has 14 amino acids. The ends lost 3 bases at V and 7 bases at J; junction bases unmatched: 7. This CDR3 reads CSASPPGGLEKLFF. In nucleotides, the CDR3 is TGCAGTGCTAGTCCCCCAGGGGGCCTTGAAAAACTGTTTTTT.

The V call is TRBV6-1, the J call TRBJ2-1, with no clear D. The CDR3 has 14 residues. V gave up 8 bases and J gave up 5 bases, with 16 bases separating them. Per germline, CDR1 MNHNS and CDR2 SASEGT. In DNA form, the CDR3 reads TGTGCCAGCCGTGTCTCTCTAGGTAACAATGAGCAGTTCTTC. Amino acids: CASRVSLGNNEQFF.

In its sample, this clonotype was seen many times. The chain combines TRBV2 with TRBJ2-2; D remains ambiguous. This CDR3 is built from 15 residues. V lost 3 bases and J 0 bases, leaving 8 bases between the germline ends. Germline values: CDR1 SNHLY, CDR2 FYNNEI. The CDR3 DNA reads TGTGCCAGCAGTGATCCACCGTCGAACACCGGGGAGCTGTTTTTT. It yields the protein CASSDPPSNTGELFF.

J is TRBJ1-5 and V is TRBV12-3 or TRBV12-4; D uncertain. V dropped 3 bases and J dropped 3 bases, with 9 bases sitting between them. The CDR3 has 14 residues. DNA for the CDR3: TGTGCCAGCAGTTTTACGGGGAACAATCAGCCCCAGCATTTT. Its protein is CASSFTGNNQPQHF.

V usage is TRBV4-1 and J usage is TRBJ1-1, with a tentative D call TRBD1 (5 bases). The V end was cut by 2 bases, the J end by 0 bases, with 10 bases between. The CDR3 runs 15 residues. CDR1 is MGHRA, CDR2 YSYEKL, per germline. CDR3: CASSQLDRVNTEAFF. The CDR3 bases are TGCGCCAGCAGCCAACTAGACAGAGTGAACACTGAAGCTTTCTTT.

This clonotype occurred a few times. The chain combines TRBV5-1 with TRBJ2-3; a weak D match, TRBD2 (5 bases). The V gene lost 3 bases and the J gene lost 1 base, with 9 bases spanning the gap. The CDR3 has 14 residues. Germline values: CDR1 SGHRS, CDR2 YFSETQ. CDR3 residues: CASSSGSGTDTQYF. The CDR3 nucleotides are TGCGCCAGCAGCTCGGGGAGTGGCACAGATACGCAGTATTTT.

This chain links TRBV25-1 with TRBJ2-1; D remains ambiguous. The CDR3 is 16 residues long. V shed 3 bases and J shed 0 bases, with 12 bases lying between them. Germline V gives CDR1 MGHDK, CDR2 SYGVNS. The CDR3 sequence is CASSDGWRPSYNEQFF. The DNA for the CDR3 is TGTGCCAGCAGTGATGGGTGGCGGCCCTCCTACAATGAGCAGTTCTTC.

This clonotype turned up a few times. This chain joins TRBV5-1 and TRBJ2-2; D not certain. V gave up 0 bases and J gave up 6 bases, with 9 bases separating them. The CDR3 contains 14 residues. Germline CDR1 and CDR2: SGHRS and YFSETQ. The CDR3 is CASSLELVAGELFF. CDR3 nucleotides: TGCGCCAGCAGCTTGGAGCTAGTCGCCGGGGAGCTGTTTTTT.

The gene calls are TRBV6-1 and TRBJ1-5; perhaps TRBD1 as D (6 bases). The V gene's germline CDR1 is MNHNS and CDR2 SASEGT. The CDR3 has 15 amino acids. V lost 6 bases to trimming and J lost 0 bases, with 12 bases between them. CDR3 nucleotides: TGTGCCAGCAGGGCCGGGACATATAGCAATCAGCCCCAGCATTTT. Its protein is CASRAGTYSNQPQHF.

This rearrangement joins TRBV2 to TRBJ1-5, with 7 bases fitting TRBD1. CDR3 length: 21 residues. The ends lost 1 base at V and 0 bases at J; junction bases unmatched: 18. Germline CDR1 is SNHLY and CDR2 is FYNNEI. As DNA, the CDR3 is TGTGCCAGCAGTGAAGTGGGGACAGACGTCTACTTCTCGGATAGCAATCAGCCCCAGCATTTT. Encoded protein: CASSEVGTDVYFSDSNQPQHF.

This sequence joins TRBV6-5 and TRBJ1-2; unclear D gene. The germline V and J ends were trimmed by 7 bases and 4 bases, with 22 bases remaining between them. CDR3 size: 16 residues. The germline gives CDR1 MNHEY, CDR2 SVGAGI. CDR3 in amino acids: CASTYSGGSSPYGYTF. The DNA for the CDR3 is TGTGCCAGCACCTACTCTGGCGGGTCCTCTCCCTATGGCTACACCTTC.